This TCR beta chain originates from a study of blood T cell repertoires in COVID-19. Across the whole study: From the United States, Italy and Spain came samples of acute and convalescent COVID-19. T cells, B-cell-depleted T cells, or PBMCs supplied cDNA or gDNA.

CDR1 is MGHRA, CDR2 YSYEKL, per germline. This CDR3 has 17 amino acids. J was trimmed by 7 bases and V by 0 bases; bases with no gene match: 10. Per the authors' pipeline: Amplification of reference gene primers provided the estimated nucleated cell counts. Libraries were prepared by immunoSEQ multiplex PCR; TCRdb keeps only in-frame clonotypes and omits some of them. The DNA gave D and trimming, while V, J and clone size come from that table. The sample contains about 150,000 clones, more than 85% of which appear only once. The sequence derives from a woman in her 70s with acute or convalescent COVID-19. The source material was peripheral blood. V is TRBV4-1 and J is TRBJ2-1, with 9 bases identical to TRBD2. The CDR3 coding sequence is TGCGCCAGCAGCCAAGATCGGCAGCGGGGGGATCGGAATGAGCAGTTCTTC. This sequence encodes CASSQDRQRGDRNEQFF.